This TCR beta chain was obtained from a study of cytomegalovirus exposure and HLA in healthy donors (dated by TCRdb to about 2017). Notes on the research overall: According to an earlier analysis of 550 to 700 of the donors, about 170 million T cells yielded 117 million unique TCR beta sequences and approximately 300 Gb of sequence data. Approximately 330 gigabases of sequencing data and around 85 million unique TCR sequences made up an early release that covered approximately 620 HLA-typed donors. Among the roughly 390 genotyped donors, around 81% belonged to the genetic ancestry cluster associated with self-reported Caucasian donors. The study aimed to test whether cataloging public T cell receptors could reveal signatures of past pathogen exposure. The study used immunosequencing to profile the T cell repertoires of 666 subjects and linked those repertoires to cytomegalovirus serostatus. Besides the first cohort of 666 subjects, a separate validation cohort made up of roughly 120 different subjects was used. To predict cytomegalovirus infection status, the study combined high-throughput TCR immunosequencing, statistical association of individual TCRs with disease status, and machine learning. To study patterns of TCR occurrence, a later analysis re-analyzed previously published TCR beta repertoires from 500 to 850 donors and added high-resolution HLA genotyping. The later analysis used no new phenotypic data to find candidate immune exposures, relying instead on TCR beta sequences and their occurrence across donors. An earlier analysis of 587 of the donors applied high-throughput TCR beta sequencing to assess whether each TCR beta V gene segment acted as functional or pseudogenic. Donor age, sex, ethnicity and CMV serostatus were collected together with the repertoire data. In a later genetic analysis, genome-wide SNP genotypes for about three fifths of the roughly 670 donors were used, and that subset was treated as a discovery cohort. All discovery cohort repertoires had been generated on a single sequencing platform. HLA typing included class I and class II loci at four-digit resolution. The number of typed donors differed by locus: about 629-630 for A, B, C, DRB1 and DQB1; 500 to 550 for DQA1; approximately 610 for DPA1; and around 470 for DPB1. A few DR-DQ haplotypes were treated as single units for association and clustering because of strong linkage in the cohort. Among 398 genotyped donors of the cohort, an average of approximately 230,000 unique TCR beta nucleotide sequences were sequenced per donor, roughly 20% of them non-productive.

A note on this clone: Its antigen remains undetermined. No base quality information exists; no much larger clone differs at one position.

The library was built by means of the immunoSEQ multiplex PCR assay. The multiplex PCR relied on a mix of 60 forward primers for TCR Vbeta segments and 13 reverse primers for TCR Jbeta segments. Amplification of the CDR3 region of rearranged TCR beta genes was performed with a multiplex PCR assay on genomic DNA. Amplified TCR beta libraries were sequenced as 87-base-pair reads on the Illumina HiSeq System. The published analysis was carried out like this. In a later analysis, 80 million or so unique TCR beta chains were counted across the approximately 670 repertoires, and approximately 9.9 million of these chains were shared by at least two donors. A nearest-neighbor algorithm error-corrected the raw reads and collapsed the reads into unique sequences, merging closely related sequences to remove PCR and sequencing errors. Alignment of CDR3 sequences to IMGT reference sequences was used to assign V, D and J gene segments. For a sequence to be retained, at least a six-nucleotide match to both a V gene segment and a J gene segment was required. Rearrangements were called productive when the CDR3 lacked stop codons and stayed in frame with V and J; all others were non-productive. CDR3 was defined by IMGT convention, running from the second conserved V-encoded cysteine to the conserved J-encoded phenylalanine. The earlier analysis of about 590 of the donors excluded sequences that lacked an unambiguous match to a single V gene segment. An earlier analysis of about 600 of the donors called V segments functional above 56.7% productive rearrangements and segregating when the between-donor standard deviation exceeded 5%. To diagnose cytomegalovirus status from the catalog of TCR beta chain sequences, a statistical classification framework was built. In a later analysis, TCR nucleotide sequences were compared against IMGT/GENE-DB human TR gene sequences so that V and J genes could be assigned. Using the TCRdist pipeline, a later analysis assigned CDR3 sequences along with most-parsimonious VDJ recombination scenarios. In a later analysis, each TCR beta chain was defined by its CDR3 amino acid sequence together with its V-gene family, and reads without a unique V-gene family were excluded. In a later analysis, approximately 640 highly shared, low-generation-probability nucleotide sequences were removed to address suspected cross-contamination and a sequencing artifact. In a later analysis, a clonal expansion index was calculated for each public chain from normalized within-repertoire ranks of inferred template counts. In a later analysis, generation probabilities were computed using a VDJ recombination model fitted to out-of-frame rearrangements, and the results were checked against IGoR. In a later analysis, hypergeometric tests were used to score TCR-TCR, TCR-HLA and TCR-CMV co-occurrence, with a repertoire-size bias correction applied to TCR pairs. To estimate false discovery rates, a later analysis permuted the HLA or CMV assignments 20 times. A later analysis grouped co-occurring TCRs with DBSCAN, adding TCRdist sequence similarity when clustering within HLA-allele-positive subsets. Repertoires with fewer than 30,000 or more than 120,000 public chains, plus five repertoires with anomalous nucleotide sharing, were excluded from co-occurrence clustering. The immuneACCESS repertoire file appears here via TCRdb, limited to in-frame rearrangements. These files lack a portion of the clones; in checked studies, under half of the deficit traces to unresolved V genes, and the cause of the others is not known. That table supplies the V and J calls and clone size; D and trimming were determined from the DNA. This sample gives about 180,000 clones in total; over 60% of them show up just once. Together, the top ten hold under 2% of the sample.

The cohort consisted of 666 healthy bone marrow donors. Cohort members were all nominally healthy when sampled, although unrecorded immune exposures were likely present. The donor tested CMV seronegative, placing the donor among the roughly 350 seronegative members of the cohort. Each donor provided a peripheral blood sample, and peripheral blood mononuclear cells were used for TCR beta sequencing. Genomic DNA extraction from the blood cell samples was performed with the Qiagen DNeasy Blood Extraction Kit. Overall results and qualifications from the work: Strong co-occurrence of HLA alleles, especially DR and DQ, made assigning TCR associations to individual alleles difficult. Sequencing depth was assumed to be roughly uniform across donors in the presence/absence analyses, though that assumption may not hold. In an earlier analysis of 587 of the donors, most TCR beta V segments appeared in productive rearrangements about 87% or about 30% of the time, broadly matching IMGT annotations. In a later analysis, most CMV-associated TCR beta chains were found to appear HLA-restricted, with HLA associations seemingly driven largely by CMV exposure. A later analysis reported that several top co-occurrence clusters appeared linked to parvovirus B19, influenza, CMV and Epstein-Barr virus. Because counts were too low, some 17 rarely observed V segments, including chromosome 9 orphons, were left out of the earlier analysis of several hundred of the donors. The study listed 164 TCR beta chains as associated with cytomegalovirus. In a later genetic analysis, a missense DCLRE1C variant was associated with V-gene and J-gene trimming of TCR beta chains, and the association was replicated in an independent cohort. Because HLA typing was unavailable for some donors at each locus, only the typed subset was used in association tests. According to the authors, the approach could potentially be generalized to other disease states and immunological phenotypes. For the cohort, immune exposure information was limited to CMV serostatus. In both the original and validation cohorts, the classifier was reported to diagnose cytomegalovirus status with high specificity and sensitivity. Across donors, most TCR sequences were observed very rarely, whereas some public TCRs were present in many individuals. Correlated functional status among segregating V segments might be attributable to linkage disequilibrium, but an unknown experimental factor could not be ruled out. Three of the identified cytomegalovirus-associated TCR beta chains were confirmed in vitro to be specific for cytomegalovirus antigens. Only TCR beta chains were sequenced in this cohort, and the absence of alpha or paired-chain data limited detectable features. A further reported finding was that TCR beta sequences accurately predicted the HLA-A and HLA-B alleles for most subjects in the first cohort. In a later analysis, TCR association rates were found to vary across HLA loci, with the most associated TCRs seen for DRB1 alleles and the fewest for HLA-C alleles. A later genetic analysis reported fewer N-insertions in productive TCRs among donors in an Asian-associated ancestry cluster than the roughly 700-donor mean. Specific HLA alleles were associated with around 18,000 TCR beta sequences at a false discovery rate of 0.05 in a later analysis. A group of highly shared sequence variants was considered likely to be a technical artifact of the sequencing pipeline. Compared with equally common non-associated chains, HLA-associated TCR beta chains in a later analysis were more clonally expanded and had lower generation probabilities. Because the 87-base-pair reads could not distinguish some IMGT-functional V segments, including TRBV6-2 and TRBV6-3, those segments were excluded.

V has 2 bases trimmed and J has 4 bases trimmed; junction bases matching no gene number 4. CDR1 PRHDT and CDR2 FYEKMQ were looked up in the germline V gene (reference sequence). The CDR3 goes from the cysteine to the phenylalanine over 15 residues. Only CDR3 DNA is held: 45 bases, read in frame from base 1. The sequence came from a man younger than 35 in good health and CMV-seronegative. Recombination linked TRBV13 to TRBJ2-5, and 10 bases in between align with TRBD1. Sequencing input: PBMCs. The DNA sequence is TGTGCCAGCAGCTTACGGGGACAGGGGCGAGAGACCCAGTACTTC. Its translation reads: CASSLRGQGRETQYF. Reference TRBV13 and TRBJ2-5 genes cover what lies past the CDR3, so the full variable domain is AAGVIQSPRHLIKEKRETATLKCYPIPRHDTVYWYQQGPGQDPQFLISFYEKMQSDKGSIPDRFSAQQFSDYHSELNMSSLELGDSALYFCASSLRGQGRETQYFGPGTRLLVL.